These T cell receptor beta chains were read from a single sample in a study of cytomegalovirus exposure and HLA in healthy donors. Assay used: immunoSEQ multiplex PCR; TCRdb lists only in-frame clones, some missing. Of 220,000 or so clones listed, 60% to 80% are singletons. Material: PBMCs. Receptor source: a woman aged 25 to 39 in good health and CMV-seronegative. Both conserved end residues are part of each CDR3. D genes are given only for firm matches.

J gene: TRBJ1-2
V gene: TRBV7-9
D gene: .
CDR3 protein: CASSLEGGGPYGYTF

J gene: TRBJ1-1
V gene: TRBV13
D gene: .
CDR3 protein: CASSFGVGQGYEAFF

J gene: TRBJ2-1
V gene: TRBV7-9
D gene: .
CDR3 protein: CASISPSRQGGFGNEQFF

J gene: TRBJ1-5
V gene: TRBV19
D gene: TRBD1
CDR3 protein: CASRKTGEDQPQHF

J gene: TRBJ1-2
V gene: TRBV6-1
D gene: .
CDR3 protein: CASSQGWNYGYTF

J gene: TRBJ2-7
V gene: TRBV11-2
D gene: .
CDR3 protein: CASSSGLSYEQYF

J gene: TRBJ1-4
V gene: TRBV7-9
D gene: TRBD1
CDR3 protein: CSSSLGTAATNEKLFF

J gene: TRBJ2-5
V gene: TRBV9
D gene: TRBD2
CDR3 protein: CASSTRGLAGAPGQETQYF

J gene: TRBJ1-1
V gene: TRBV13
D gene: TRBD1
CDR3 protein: CASSPTGGRAAEAFF

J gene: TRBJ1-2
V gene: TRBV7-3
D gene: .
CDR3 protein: CASSLSPGLGGYTF

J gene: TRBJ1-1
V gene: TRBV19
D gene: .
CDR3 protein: CASSIIMEDSNTEAFF

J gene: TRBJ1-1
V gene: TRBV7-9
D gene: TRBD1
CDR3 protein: CASSSTGQGATEAFF

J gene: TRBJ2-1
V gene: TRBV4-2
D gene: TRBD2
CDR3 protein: CASSQDGTRDNEQFF

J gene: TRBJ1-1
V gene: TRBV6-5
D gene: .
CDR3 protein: CASSLDSETEAFF

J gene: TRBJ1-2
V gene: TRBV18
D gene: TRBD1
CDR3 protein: CASSPGQGDFYGYTF

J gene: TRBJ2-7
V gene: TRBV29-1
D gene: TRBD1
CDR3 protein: CSVEEHRGSSYEQYF

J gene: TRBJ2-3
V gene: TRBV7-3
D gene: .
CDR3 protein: CASSLNFGDYQYF

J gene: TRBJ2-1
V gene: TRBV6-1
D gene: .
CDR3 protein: CASRAGLEQFF

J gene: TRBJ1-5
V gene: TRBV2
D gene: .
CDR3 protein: CASIRDISNQPQHF

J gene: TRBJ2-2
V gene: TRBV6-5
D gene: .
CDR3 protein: CASSARQANTGELFF

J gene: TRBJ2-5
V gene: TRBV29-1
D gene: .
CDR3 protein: CSVEEVGETQYF

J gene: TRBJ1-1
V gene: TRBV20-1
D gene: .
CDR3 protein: CSAPGMAEAFF

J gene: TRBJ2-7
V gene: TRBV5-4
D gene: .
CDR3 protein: CASSLGQEPYEQYF

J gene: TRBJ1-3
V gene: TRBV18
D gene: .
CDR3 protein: CVSSPPKAGDSGNTIYF

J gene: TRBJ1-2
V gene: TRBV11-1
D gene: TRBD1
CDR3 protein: CASSETGTGLYGYTF

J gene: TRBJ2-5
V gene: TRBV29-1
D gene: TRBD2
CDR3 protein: CSVVIAGGGGPQETQYF